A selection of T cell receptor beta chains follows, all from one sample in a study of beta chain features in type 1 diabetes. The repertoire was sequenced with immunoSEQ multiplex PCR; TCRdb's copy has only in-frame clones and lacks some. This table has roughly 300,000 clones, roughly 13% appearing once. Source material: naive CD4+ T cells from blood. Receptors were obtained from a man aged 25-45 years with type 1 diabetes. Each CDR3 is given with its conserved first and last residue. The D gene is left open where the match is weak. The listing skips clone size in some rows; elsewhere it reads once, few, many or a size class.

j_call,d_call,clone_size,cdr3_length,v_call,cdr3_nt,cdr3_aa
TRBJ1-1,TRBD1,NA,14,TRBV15,TGTGCCACCAGCAGAGGTCAGGGGGGCACTGAAGCTTTCTTT,CATSRGQGGTEAFF
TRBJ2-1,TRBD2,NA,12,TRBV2,TGTGCCAGCTATCGGGGGGAAGATGAGCAGTTCTTC,CASYRGEDEQFF
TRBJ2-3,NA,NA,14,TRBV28,TGTGCCAGCAGTTTATCGGCTAGAACAGATACGCAGTATTTT,CASSLSARTDTQYF
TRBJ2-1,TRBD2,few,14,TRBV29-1,TGCAGCGTAGGACTAGCGGGAGCCCGGGTTGAGCAGTTCTTC,CSVGLAGARVEQFF
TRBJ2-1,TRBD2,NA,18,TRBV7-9,TGTGCCAGCAGCTCCGACGGTTGGGCTAGCGGGACCTACAATGAGCAGTTCTTC,CASSSDGWASGTYNEQFF
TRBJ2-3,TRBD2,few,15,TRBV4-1,TGCGCCAGCAGCCAAGTAGGACTAGCGGTAGATACGCAGTATTTT,CASSQVGLAVDTQYF
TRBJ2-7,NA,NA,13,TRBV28,TGTGCCAGCAGTACTGTGCTATCCTACGAGCAGTACTTC,CASSTVLSYEQYF
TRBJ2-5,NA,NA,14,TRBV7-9,TGTGCCAGCAGCTTCCAAGCATTACAAGAGACCCAGTACTTC,CASSFQALQETQYF
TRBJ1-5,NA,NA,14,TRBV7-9,TGTGCCAGCAGCGCAAAGGGCGGAGGACAGCCCCAGCATTTT,CASSAKGGGQPQHF
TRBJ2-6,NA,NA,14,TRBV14,TGTGCCAGCAGCCCTTTCTCTGGGGCCAACGTCCTGACTTTC,CASSPFSGANVLTF
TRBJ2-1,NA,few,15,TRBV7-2,TGTGCCAGCAGCTTAACCCGTCGGGGTAGCAATGAGCAGTTCTTC,CASSLTRRGSNEQFF
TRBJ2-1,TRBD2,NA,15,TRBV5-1,TGCGCCAGCAGCTCCGGACTAGCGGGACTCAATGAGCAGTTCTTC,CASSSGLAGLNEQFF
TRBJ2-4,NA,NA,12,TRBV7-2,TGTGCCAGCAGCTTACTCAAAAACATTCAGTACTTC,CASSLLKNIQYF
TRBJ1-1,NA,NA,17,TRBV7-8,TGTGCCAGCAGCATAGGATCAAGACAGTTCATGAACACTGAAGCTTTCTTT,CASSIGSRQFMNTEAFF
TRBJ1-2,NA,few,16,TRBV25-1,TGTGCCAGCAGTGGACCGAGCCAGGAGGGCTACTATGGCTACACCTTC,CASSGPSQEGYYGYTF
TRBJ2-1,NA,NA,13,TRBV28,TGTGCCAGCAGTTTAGGGGACAAAGGACCCCAGTTCTTC,CASSLGDKGPQFF
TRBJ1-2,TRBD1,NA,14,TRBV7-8,TGTGCCAGCAGCGTGAGCCGGGACAGCTATGGCTACACCTTC,CASSVSRDSYGYTF
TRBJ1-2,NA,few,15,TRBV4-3,TGCGCCAGCAGCCAAGAATCTGACAGGAGCTATGGCTACACCTTC,CASSQESDRSYGYTF
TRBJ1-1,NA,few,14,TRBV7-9,TGTGCCAGCATCCTCTCCAGGGAGAACACTGAAGCTTTCTTT,CASILSRENTEAFF
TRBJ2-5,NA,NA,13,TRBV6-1,TGTGCCAGCAGTGCACACGTCCAAGAGACCCAGTACTTC,CASSAHVQETQYF
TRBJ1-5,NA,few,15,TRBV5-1,TGCGCCAGCAGCTTGGCCGGGACACAAGGTCAGCCCCAGCATTTT,CASSLAGTQGQPQHF
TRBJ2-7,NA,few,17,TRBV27,TGTGCCAGCAGTCCCCGCTCCAGTCCGAGACTAATCTACGAGCAGTACTTC,CASSPRSSPRLIYEQYF
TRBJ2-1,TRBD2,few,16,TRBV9,TGTGCCAGCAGCGGGGGGACTAGCGGGACGTACAATGAGCAGTTCTTC,CASSGGTSGTYNEQFF
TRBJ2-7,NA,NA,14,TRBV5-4,TGTGCCAGCAGCCCCGGACTCCGCTCCTACGAGCAGTACTTC,CASSPGLRSYEQYF
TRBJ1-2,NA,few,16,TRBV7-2,TGTGCCAGCAGCTTAGGCGGAGGTGGAAGGCTATATGGCTACACCTTC,CASSLGGGGRLYGYTF
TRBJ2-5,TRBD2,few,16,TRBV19,TGTGCCAGTAGTTGGGGACTAGCGTCCTACCAAGAGACCCAGTACTTC,CASSWGLASYQETQYF